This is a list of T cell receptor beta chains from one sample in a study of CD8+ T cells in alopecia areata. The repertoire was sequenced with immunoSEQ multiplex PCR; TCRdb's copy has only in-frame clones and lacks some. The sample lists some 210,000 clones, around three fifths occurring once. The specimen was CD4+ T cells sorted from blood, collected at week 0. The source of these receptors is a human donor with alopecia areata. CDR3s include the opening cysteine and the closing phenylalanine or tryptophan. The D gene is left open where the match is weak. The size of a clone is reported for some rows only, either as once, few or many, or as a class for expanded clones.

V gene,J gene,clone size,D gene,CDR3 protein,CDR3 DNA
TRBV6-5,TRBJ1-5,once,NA,CASSYSMSDQPQHF,TGTGCCAGCAGTTACTCGATGTCGGATCAGCCCCAGCATTTT
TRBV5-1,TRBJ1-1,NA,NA,CASSADRNTEAFF,TGCGCCAGCAGCGCTGACAGGAACACTGAAGCTTTCTTT
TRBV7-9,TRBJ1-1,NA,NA,CASSLNWNTEAFF,TGTGCCAGCAGCTTAAACTGGAACACTGAAGCTTTCTTT
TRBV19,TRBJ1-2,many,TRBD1,CATFTGQKASLGYTF,TGTGCCACTTTTACGGGACAGAAGGCTTCTCTAGGCTACACCTTC
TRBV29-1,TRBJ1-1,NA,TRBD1,CSGSGTGATEAFF,TGCAGCGGTAGTGGGACAGGGGCAACTGAAGCTTTCTTT
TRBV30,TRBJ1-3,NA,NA,CAWSVQQLANTIYF,TGTGCCTGGAGTGTACAACAGCTCGCGAACACCATATATTTT
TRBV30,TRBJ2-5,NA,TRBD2,CAWLTSGRETQYF,TGTGCCTGGTTGACTAGCGGGAGAGAGACCCAGTACTTC
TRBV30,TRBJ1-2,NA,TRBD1,CAWSVGGTGAYGYTF,TGTGCCTGGAGTGTAGGCGGGACAGGGGCATATGGCTACACCTTC
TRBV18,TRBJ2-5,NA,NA,CASSPNGGQETQYF,TGTGCCAGCTCACCTAACGGTGGGCAGGAGACCCAGTACTTC
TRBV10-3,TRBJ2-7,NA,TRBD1,CASGQGSYEQYF,TGTGCCAGTGGACAGGGGTCGTACGAGCAGTACTTC
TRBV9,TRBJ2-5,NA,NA,CASSVATAVRSGTQETQYF,TGTGCCAGCAGCGTAGCTACGGCCGTCCGCAGCGGCACCCAAGAGACCCAGTACTTC
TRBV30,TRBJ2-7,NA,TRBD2,CAWSPLAGVSYEQYF,TGTGCCTGGAGTCCCCTAGCGGGGGTGTCCTACGAGCAGTACTTC
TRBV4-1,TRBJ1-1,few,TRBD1,CASSQDPTTGGTEAFF,TGCGCCAGCAGCCAAGATCCCACTACAGGGGGCACTGAAGCTTTCTTT
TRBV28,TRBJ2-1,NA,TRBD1,CASSPDRTRHEQFF,TGTGCCAGCAGCCCGGACAGGACGAGGCATGAGCAGTTCTTC
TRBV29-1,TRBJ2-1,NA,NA,CSVGARGRDEQFF,TGCAGCGTTGGAGCCAGGGGAAGGGATGAGCAGTTCTTC
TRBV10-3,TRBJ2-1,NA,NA,CAIRGGQGDNEQFF,TGTGCCATCAGGGGGGGACAAGGTGACAATGAGCAGTTCTTC
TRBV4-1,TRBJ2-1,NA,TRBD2,CASSQLQREDRNEQFF,TGCGCCAGCAGCCAACTACAGCGGGAGGATAGGAATGAGCAGTTCTTC
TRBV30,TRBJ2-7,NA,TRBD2,CAWSVREGRGGQYF,TGTGCCTGGAGTGTAAGGGAGGGCAGAGGCGGGCAGTACTTC
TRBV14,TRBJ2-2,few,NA,CASSQERQGTGELFF,TGTGCCAGCAGCCAAGAAAGGCAGGGGACCGGGGAGCTGTTTTTT
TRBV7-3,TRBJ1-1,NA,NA,CASSLSPGNTEAFF,TGTGCCAGCAGCTTAAGCCCCGGGAACACTGAAGCTTTCTTT
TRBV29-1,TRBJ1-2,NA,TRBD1,CSLGTGKGYGYTF,TGCAGCCTGGGGACAGGGAAAGGCTATGGCTACACCTTC
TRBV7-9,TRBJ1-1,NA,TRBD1,CASSLEGATEAFF,TGTGCCAGCAGCTTAGAGGGGGCAACTGAAGCTTTCTTT
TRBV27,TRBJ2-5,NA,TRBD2,CASSFAGVGETQYF,TGTGCCAGCAGTTTCGCGGGAGTAGGGGAGACCCAGTACTTC
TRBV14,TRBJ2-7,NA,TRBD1,CASSQGWQGAYEQYF,TGTGCCAGCAGCCAAGGGTGGCAGGGGGCCTACGAGCAGTACTTC
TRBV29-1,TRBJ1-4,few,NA,CTCLINEKLFF,TGCACCTGTCTGATAAATGAAAAACTGTTTTTT
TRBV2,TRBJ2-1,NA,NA,CAATGTDIYNEQFF,TGTGCCGCCACGGGAACCGATATTTACAATGAGCAGTTCTTC